This passage covers 23 T cell receptor beta chains from one sample sequenced in a study of T cells in Graves' hyperthyroidism and ophthalmopathy. RNA transcripts provided the source from which TCR beta CDR3 regions were amplified. TCR CDR3 regions were first amplified by RT-PCR with HTBI primers. TCRdb fed the multiplex PCR reads into MiXCR, producing one record per CDR3 protein. The data contain a few hundred thousand distinct CDR3 sequences, 15% to 17% of them singletons. Source material: blood. Receptors were obtained from a woman aged 25 to 39 with Graves' hyperthyroidism.

This clonotype was seen at least ten times. This sequence joins TRBV7-2 and TRBJ2-5; 11 positions agree with TRBD1. J gave up 7 bases and V 2 bases, and 12 bases lay outside the gene matches. This CDR3 contains 17 residues. The germline V gene has CDR1 SGHTA and CDR2 FQGNSA. For the CDR3, the DNA is TGTGCCAGCAGCTTACCGGGACAGGGGGTTGTTCAGGGGACCCAGTACTTC. It encodes CASSLPGQGVVQGTQYF.

In this sample, this clonotype turned up many times. The rearrangement uses TRBV24-1 and TRBJ2-1; tentatively, D is TRBD2 (6 bases). The V end lost 4 bases, the J end lost 6 bases, and 9 bases lay between the germline ends. From germline, CDR1 is KGHDR and CDR2 SFDVKD. This CDR3 is 13 amino acids long. As DNA, the CDR3 is TGTGCCACCAGTGACCAGACTAGCAATGAGCAGTTCTTC. It translates to CATSDQTSNEQFF.

This chain uses TRBV19 with TRBJ2-6, with 9 bases lining up with TRBD1. V lost 11 bases, J lost 0 bases, and 5 bases stayed unmatched. The CDR3 totals 15 residues. CDR1 and CDR2 from the germline V gene are LNHDA and SQIVND (reference sequence). For the CDR3, the DNA is TGTGCCGTGGGACAGGGCTACTCTGGGGCCAACGTCCTGACTTTC. It is translated as CAVGQGYSGANVLTF.

The genes are TRBV10-3 and TRBJ2-6; D tentatively fits TRBD1 or TRBD2 (5 bases each). V lost 6 bases to trimming and J lost 3 bases, with 18 bases between them. The CDR3 is 17 amino acids. Per germline, CDR1 ENHRY and CDR2 SYGVKD. The CDR3 DNA reads TGTGCCATCAGACGGGACGCCGCTTGGGGTGGGGCCAACGTCCTGACTTTC. Protein product: CAIRRDAAWGGANVLTF.

At least ten counts were recorded for this clonotype. The rearrangement joins TRBV28 to TRBJ2-7; 7 nucleotides align to TRBD1. V lost 5 bases and J lost 2; bases outside the gene matches: 9. The CDR3 consists of 15 residues. Germline-derived CDR1 and CDR2 are MDHEN and SYDVKM. In DNA, the CDR3 is TGTGCCAGCAGTCCCCCGGAACAGGGGACCTACGAGCAGTACTTC. This sequence encodes CASSPPEQGTYEQYF.

The J gene is TRBJ2-3, the V gene TRBV25-1, with 8 bases matching TRBD2. The junction had 9 bases not matched to a gene; V was cut back by 2 bases and J by 2 bases. CDR1 and CDR2 (germline): MGHDK, SYGVNS. The CDR3 length is 17 residues. CDR3 DNA sequence: TGTGCCAGCAGTGAACAAAGCGGGAGTAGGCACACAGATACGCAGTATTTT. Residues: CASSEQSGSRHTDTQYF. The full variable domain, with the rest looked up from reference TRBV25-1 and TRBJ2-3, is EADIYQTPRYLVIGTGKKITLECSQTMGHDKMYWYQQDPGMELHLIHYSYGVNSTEKGDLSSESTVSRIRTEHFPLTLESARPSHTSQYLCASSEQSGSRHTDTQYFGPGTRLTVL.

This clonotype was picked up a small number of times. This sequence joins TRBV27 and TRBJ1-2; D is possibly TRBD1 (6 bases). The V end lost 6 bases, the J end lost 9 bases, and 14 bases lay between the germline ends. Germline V gene sequence: CDR1 MNHEY, CDR2 SMNVEV (reference sequence). There are 12 residues in the CDR3. CDR3 coding DNA: TGTGCCAGCAGGCGAGGGGGGGGGAGCTACACCTTC. Its protein product is CASRRGGGSYTF.

The sample holds one count of this clonotype. A junction end diverges from the germline sequence, so it may reflect a read error. The genes are TRBV6-1 and TRBJ2-4; 8 bases align to TRBD1. CDR3 size: 16 residues. CDR1 MNHNS and CDR2 SASEGT come from the germline V gene. DNA of the CDR3: TGTGCCAGCAGACCCGACAGGGGAGTAGCCGAAAACATTCAGTACTTC. It yields the protein CASRPDRGVAENIQYF.

In this sample, this clonotype turned up many times. The J gene is TRBJ1-1, the V gene TRBV30; TRBD1 might be the D (6 bases). V dropped 3 bases and J dropped 1 base, with 9 bases sitting between them. The CDR3 has 13 residues. CDR1 and CDR2 from the germline V gene are GTSNPN and SVGIG (reference sequence). CDR3 nucleotides: TGTGCCTGGAGGGGACAAGAGAACACTGAAGCTTTCTTT. Encoded protein: CAWRGQENTEAFF.

This clonotype was picked up many times. The chain links TRBV5-6 to TRBJ2-2, with D tentatively TRBD1 (6 bases). V lost 0 bases to trimming and J lost 6 bases, with 12 bases between them. The CDR3 is 15 residues long. Germline V lookup: CDR1 SGHDT, CDR2 YYEEEE. The CDR3 sequence is CASSLEPGVAGELFF. The CDR3, as DNA: TGTGCCAGCAGCTTGGAACCAGGGGTTGCCGGGGAGCTGTTTTTT.

This clonotype was picked up many times. J is TRBJ2-3 and V is TRBV12-3 or TRBV12-4; TRBD2 matches at 8 bases. This CDR3 spans 15 amino acids. V trimming: 5 bases; J trimming: 1 base; junction bases outside the gene matches: 5. The CDR3 nucleotides are TGTGCCAGCAGTAGCGGGAGAGGAGGCACAGATACGCAGTATTTT. Translated, it gives CASSSGRGGTDTQYF.

This clonotype was seen repeatedly, ten times or more. The chain employs TRBV2 and TRBJ2-1, with no clear D. There are 10 residues in the CDR3. Germline CDR1 is SNHLY and CDR2 is FYNNEI. The V gene lost 4 bases and the J gene lost 9 bases, with 4 bases spanning the gap. The CDR3 sequence: CASSGLEQFF. The DNA for the CDR3 is TGTGCCAGCAGTGGGCTTGAGCAGTTCTTC.

The table lists this clonotype with many counts. This rearrangement joins TRBV27 to TRBJ2-7; 8 positions agree with TRBD1. The CDR3 covers 14 residues. The ends lost 2 bases at V and 4 bases at J; junction bases unmatched: 4. The V gene's germline CDR1 is MNHEY and CDR2 SMNVEV (reference sequence). Here the CDR3 reads CASSLQGARYEQYF. CDR3 nucleotides: TGTGCCAGCAGTTTACAGGGGGCCCGGTACGAGCAGTACTTC.

The chain is built from TRBV12-3 or TRBV12-4 and TRBJ1-3; D unclear. Trimming shortened V by 6 bases and J by 0 bases, and 15 bases separated the two germline ends. This CDR3 comprises 16 residues. This CDR3 is CASSRASAHSGNTIYF. The DNA for the CDR3 is TGTGCCAGCAGCCGGGCATCGGCCCACTCTGGAAACACCATATATTTT.

CDR3: CAPQGEEDRSLSRNTIYF. The CDR3 DNA reads TGTGCCCCACAGGGGGAGGAGGACCGATCCCTATCAAGAAACACCATATATTTT. This chain connects TRBV24-1 to TRBJ1-3, with TRBD1 matching over 8 bases. Germline V CDR1 and CDR2: KGHDR, SFDVKD. V was pared by 12 bases and J by 5 bases, with 23 bases of the junction left unmatched. CDR3 size: 18 residues.

This clonotype was seen a few times. The chain carries TRBV6-6 and TRBJ1-4; the D is unclear. This CDR3 contains 12 residues. V lost 2 bases to trimming and J lost 8 bases, with 6 bases between them. Germline CDR1 and CDR2: MNHNY and SVGAGI (reference sequence). CDR3 sequence: CASSYLGEKLFF. Written as DNA, the CDR3 is TGTGCCAGCAGTTACCTCGGGGAAAAACTGTTTTTT.

This clonotype has a count of ten or more. V and J are TRBV30 and TRBJ2-7, with TRBD1 as a possible D gene (7 bases). The CDR3 is made up of 16 amino acids. Trimming took 5 bases from V and 2 from J, leaving 22 bases between them. Germline CDR1 reads GTSNPN; CDR2 reads SVGIG (reference sequence). The chain's CDR3 is CAWEARRGRGTYEQYF. In DNA form, the CDR3 reads TGTGCCTGGGAGGCAAGGAGGGGGCGAGGGACCTACGAGCAGTACTTC.

This clonotype was seen a handful of times. CDR3 sequence: CASSYRYGTRGETQYF. CDR3 DNA: TGTGCCAGCAGTTACAGATACGGGACTAGAGGGGAGACCCAGTACTTC. This chain joins TRBV6-9 and TRBJ2-5; 8 nucleotides align to TRBD2. J was trimmed by 5 bases and V by 3 bases; bases with no gene match: 11. This CDR3 spans 16 amino acids. From germline, CDR1 is MNHGY and CDR2 SVAAGI.

In nucleotides, the CDR3 is TGTGCCATTTCAAGACAGGTCGAAAATGAAAAACTGTTTTTT. Amino acids: CAISRQVENEKLFF. The chain uses TRBV7-9 and TRBJ1-4; D might be TRBD1 (6 bases). The V end lost 10 bases, the J end lost 5 bases, and 17 bases lay between the germline ends. Germline-derived CDR1 and CDR2 are SEHNR and FQNEAQ (reference sequence). The CDR3 has 14 amino acids.

This clonotype occurred many times. The rearrangement uses TRBV20-1 and TRBJ2-2; no clear D. V lost 2 bases and J 2 bases, leaving 9 bases between the germline ends. Looked up from germline, CDR1 is DFQATT and CDR2 is SNEGSKA (reference sequence). CDR3 length equals 14 residues. CDR3 sequence: CSARRATNTGELFF. The CDR3 DNA reads TGCAGTGCTAGACGGGCGACCAACACCGGGGAGCTGTTTTTT.

This clonotype was counted ten times or more. The chain carries TRBV7-2 and TRBJ2-3; 13 nucleotides line up with TRBD2. The CDR3 has 15 amino acids. Per germline, CDR1 SGHTA and CDR2 FQGNSA. J lost 5 bases, V lost 5 bases, and 4 bases had no gene match. The CDR3 here is CASSRRLAGGDTQYF. In nucleotides, the CDR3 is TGTGCCAGCAGCAGAAGACTAGCGGGAGGAGATACGCAGTATTTT.

This clonotype was detected many times. The chain links TRBV12-3 or TRBV12-4 to TRBJ2-7; 12 nucleotides align to TRBD2. The CDR3 contains 15 residues. J was trimmed by 0 bases and V by 6 bases; bases with no gene match: 3. The CDR3 protein is CASSRTSGNSYEQYF. For the CDR3, the DNA is TGTGCCAGCAGCCGGACTAGCGGGAACTCCTACGAGCAGTACTTC.

This clonotype was picked up many times. The chain carries TRBV6-1 and TRBJ1-3; D is unresolved. Trimming removed 7 bases at V and 0 bases at J, with 13 bases between. Germline V gene sequence: CDR1 MNHNS, CDR2 SASEGT. This CDR3 is built from 15 residues. The CDR3 sequence is CASTDLTRSGNTIYF. The DNA of the CDR3 is TGTGCCAGCACCGACCTAACCCGCTCTGGAAACACCATATATTTT.